One sample yielded the 2 T cell receptor beta chains listed below, sequenced in a study of post-analysis software for immune sequencing data. Regarding the study as a whole: A handful of TRBV segments appeared more often in patients than in controls, and TRBV5-6, TRBV5-1 and TRBV20-1 were among these.

These receptors are not linked to any known antigen. Included in the TCR beta cDNA libraries were unique molecular identifiers. TCRdb called the PCR reads again in MiXCR, with one record for every CDR3 protein. The table records about 770,000 distinct CDR3 sequences, roughly 50% of them present only once. The material sequenced was blood. These receptor sequences come from a girl aged 5 to 17 with multiple sclerosis.

This clonotype was detected a few times. This sequence joins TRBV12-3 or TRBV12-4 and TRBJ1-2; perhaps TRBD1 as D (5 bases). The CDR3 extends over 14 amino acids. Trimming removed 6 bases from V and 4 bases from J, with 15 bases in between. The CDR3 sequence is CASRPRDGGYGYTF. In DNA form, the CDR3 reads TGTGCCAGCAGACCCCGGGACGGGGGCTATGGCTACACCTTC.

This clonotype was counted only a few times. This chain links TRBV6-5 with TRBJ1-2, with D perhaps TRBD1 (5 bases). This CDR3 contains 15 residues. Germline CDR1 MNHEY, CDR2 SVGAGI. V was pared by 6 bases and J by 4 bases, with 18 bases between. Here the CDR3 reads CASRTGGNRAYGYTF. CDR3 sequence (DNA): TGTGCCAGCAGAACAGGAGGGAATCGGGCCTATGGCTACACCTTC.